The 10 T cell receptor beta chains reported below all come from one sample, sequenced in a study of early T cells in non-severe SARS-CoV-2 infection. TCRdb redid the calling of the 5' RACE reads with MiXCR, one entry per CDR3 protein. The sample includes tens of thousands of distinct CDR3 sequences, around 6.5% seen only once; the top ten take about 3%. Sequencing was performed on whole blood, taken at baseline. The receptor set was obtained from an adult who was a healthcare worker with PCR-confirmed SARS-CoV-2 infection or an uninfected control (not recorded which).

The V call is TRBV5-5, the J call TRBJ2-1; 8 positions agree with TRBD1. Germline trimming cut 1 base from V and 5 bases from J; bases unmatched to any gene: 14. CDR1 and CDR2 (germline): SGHKS, YYEKEE (reference sequence). This CDR3 is 18 amino acids long. In nucleotides, the CDR3 is TGTGCCAGCAGCTTGCTTCGGGAGCAGGACAGGGTAGACAATGAGCAGTTCTTC. It encodes CASSLLREQDRVDNEQFF.

This rearrangement joins TRBV6-1 to TRBJ2-7; TRBD2 agrees at 12 bases. Germline CDR1 and CDR2: MNHNS and SASEGT. V gave up 4 bases and J gave up 3 bases; unmatched junction bases: 1. This CDR3 is built from 14 residues. In nucleotides, the CDR3 is TGTGCCAGCAGTGGACTAGCGGGAGACTACGAGCAGTACTTC. Its protein is CASSGLAGDYEQYF.

This clonotype was seen only a few times. The J gene is TRBJ2-7, the V gene TRBV12-5; D is uncertain. Trimming cost V 1 base and J 2 bases, with 9 bases left between them. The CDR3 loop spans 14 amino acids. The germline CDR1 and CDR2 sequences are LGHNT and FRNRAP. CDR3 in amino acids: CASGLGESPYEQYF. The CDR3 bases are TGTGCTAGTGGTTTGGGGGAATCCCCCTACGAGCAGTACTTC. The full variable domain, completed using reference TRBV12-5 and TRBJ2-7, is DARVTQTPRHKVTEMGQEVTMRCQPILGHNTVFWYRQTMMQGLELLAYFRNRAPLDDSGMPKDRFSAEMPDATLATLKIQPSEPRDSAVYFCASGLGESPYEQYFGPGTRLTVT.

This clonotype was seen at least ten times. This chain uses TRBV29-1 with TRBJ2-7; the D gene is possibly TRBD2 (6 bases). Germline V CDR1 and CDR2: SQVTM, ANQGSEA. CDR3 length: 12 amino acids. The V gene lost 6 bases and the J gene lost 6 bases, with 15 bases spanning the gap. CDR3: CSVAGTFSEQYF. The CDR3, as DNA: TGCAGCGTAGCCGGGACTTTCTCCGAGCAGTACTTC.

There are a few counts of this clonotype. V is TRBV20-1 and J is TRBJ2-1; 8 nucleotides agree with TRBD1. CDR3 size: 15 residues. V lost 5 bases, J lost 4 bases, and 10 bases stayed unmatched. Germline V gives CDR1 DFQATT, CDR2 SNEGSKA (reference sequence). Here the CDR3 DNA reads TGCAGTGCTCACAAACAGGGGGGACCTTACAATGAGCAGTTCTTC. This gives the protein CSAHKQGGPYNEQFF.

This chain links TRBV5-6 with TRBJ2-2; D may be TRBD1 (6 bases). The V gene lost 3 bases and the J gene lost 6 bases, with 15 bases spanning the gap. The germline CDR1 and CDR2 sequences are SGHDT and YYEEEE. The CDR3 spans 15 residues. CDR3 DNA: TGTGCCAGCAGCTCCTGGTACAGGGTCCCCGGGGAGCTGTTTTTT. Translating it yields CASSSWYRVPGELFF.

This clonotype has ten or more counts. The chain recombines TRBV20-1 with TRBJ1-1, with D possibly being TRBD1 (5 bases). Per the germline V gene, CDR1 is DFQATT and CDR2 is SNEGSKA (reference sequence). Trimming pared 1 base from V and 7 bases from J, leaving 16 bases between. This CDR3 comprises 14 residues. Written as DNA, the CDR3 is TGCAGTGCTAGAGGGTCGAGCAGGGCGGGTGAAGCTTTCTTT. This codes for CSARGSSRAGEAFF.

This clonotype was observed many times. The V gene is TRBV25-1, the J gene TRBJ2-3, with TRBD2 matching over 14 bases. CDR1 is MGHDK and CDR2 is SYGVNS in the germline V gene. The trim removed 4 bases at V and 5 bases at J, leaving 2 bases unmatched. CDR3 length: 15 amino acids. The CDR3 spells CASSGGLAGVDTQYF. The CDR3 DNA reads TGTGCCAGCAGTGGGGGACTAGCGGGAGTAGATACGCAGTATTTT.

In this sample, this clonotype turned up many times. V usage is TRBV19 and J usage is TRBJ2-1; 10 bases match TRBD1. The trim removed 5 bases at V and 6 bases at J, leaving 7 bases unmatched. CDR1 LNHDA and CDR2 SQIVND come from the germline V gene (reference sequence). The CDR3 is 15 residues long. The CDR3 DNA reads TGTGCCAGTAGTCAGGACAGGGGGAACTTCAATGAGCAGTTCTTC. As protein: CASSQDRGNFNEQFF. Filled out from reference TRBV19 and TRBJ2-1, the complete variable domain reads DGGITQSPKYLFRKEGQNVTLSCEQNLNHDAMYWYRQDPGQGLRLIYYSQIVNDFQKGDIAEGYSVSREKKESFPLTVTSAQKNPTAFYLCASSQDRGNFNEQFFGPGTRLTVL.

This clonotype was counted ten times or more. DNA of the CDR3: TGTGCCAGCAGTTCTCGAACGGGCTCTGGAAACACCATATATTTT. It specifies CASSSRTGSGNTIYF. V and J are TRBV6-5 and TRBJ1-3; D is unclear. The CDR3 is 15 amino acids. V lost 4 bases and J 0 bases, leaving 10 bases between the germline ends. Germline V gene sequence: CDR1 MNHEY, CDR2 SVGAGI.